Presented here are 13 T cell receptor beta chains from one specimen sequenced in a study of T-cell memory formation after mild COVID-19. TCRdb recomputed calls from the 5' RACE reads with MiXCR, one row per CDR3 protein. The table shows approximately 210,000 distinct CDR3 sequences, with under 30% occurring only once. Sequencing was done on a sample of PBMCs or a T cell subset sorted from them (not recorded which). The origin of the receptors is an adult woman who had mild COVID-19 (a few samples of this study predate the infection). Cell type and time point are not known.

This clonotype has a handful of counts. The gene calls are TRBV7-2 and TRBJ2-3; a possible D gene is TRBD2 (6 bases). Trimming stripped 5 bases from V and 5 bases from J, with 11 bases between. The CDR3 length is 13 residues. Germline values: CDR1 SGHTA, CDR2 FQGNSA. The CDR3 DNA reads TGTGCCAGCAGCCGTGGGGGGATAGATACGCAGTATTTT. This gives the protein CASSRGGIDTQYF.

The chain links TRBV6-5 to TRBJ1-4, with unresolved D. This CDR3 has 12 residues. The V and J ends lost 6 bases and 7 bases respectively, with 9 bases between them. Germline V gives CDR1 MNHEY, CDR2 SVGAGI. The DNA for the CDR3 is TGTGCCAGCAGGGGTTGGGGTGAAAAACTGTTTTTT. It translates to CASRGWGEKLFF.

This clonotype was detected only a few times. This chain joins TRBV11-2 and TRBJ2-7; 11 positions match TRBD1. Germline lookup yields CDR1 SGHAT and CDR2 FQNNGV. The CDR3 has 15 residues. V shed 3 bases, J shed 7 bases, and the junction held 8 bases outside the gene matches. The CDR3 protein is CASSFGGQGAWEQYF. DNA for the CDR3: TGTGCCAGCAGCTTTGGCGGACAGGGGGCATGGGAGCAGTACTTC.

This clonotype occurred a few times. The V call is TRBV6-5, the J call TRBJ2-7; 7 bases are a match to TRBD1. The V and J ends lost 6 bases and 4 bases, in that order; junction bases with no gene match: 21. The CDR3 sequence is 18 residues long. Germline V gives CDR1 MNHEY, CDR2 SVGAGI. CDR3 in amino acids: CASSPQSLTGVTGYEQYF. The CDR3 bases are TGTGCCAGCAGCCCCCAAAGCCTAACAGGGGTAACTGGGTACGAGCAGTACTTC.

This clonotype showed up just a few times. Here the CDR3 DNA reads TGTGCCTTAACCCCCGGGACATCTCACTACGAGCAGTACTTC. It yields the protein CALTPGTSHYEQYF. The genes are TRBV30 and TRBJ2-7, with D possibly being TRBD1 (6 bases). Germline V lookup: CDR1 GTSNPN, CDR2 SVGIG (reference sequence). The CDR3 spans 14 residues. Trimming pared 7 bases from V and 3 bases from J, leaving 19 bases between.

The V call is TRBV12-3 or TRBV12-4, the J call TRBJ2-3; D may correspond to TRBD1 or TRBD2 (5 bases each). Trimming left V 3 bases short and J 5 bases short, with 18 bases between. The CDR3 runs to 16 residues. CDR3 nucleotide sequence: TGTGCCAGCAGTTTCGGGGCTAGTAAGCTTAGAGATACGCAGTATTTT. Its translation: CASSFGASKLRDTQYF.

CDR3 bases: TGCAGTGTCAGGGGACCCTTTTACAATGAGCAGTTCTTC. Translation: CSVRGPFYNEQFF. The chain links TRBV20-1 to TRBJ2-1; tentatively, D is TRBD1 (6 bases). V was trimmed by 7 bases and J by 4 bases, leaving 14 bases between them. CDR1 DFQATT and CDR2 SNEGSKA come from the germline V gene (reference sequence). The CDR3 extends over 13 amino acids.

V and J are TRBV4-2 and TRBJ2-5; 8 nucleotides line up with TRBD1. This CDR3 spans 15 amino acids. V shed 2 bases and J 1 base; nucleotides not matched to a gene: 3. Germline CDR1 LGHNA, CDR2 YNFKEQ. CDR3 sequence: CASSQNRGIQETQYF. CDR3 in DNA: TGTGCCAGCAGCCAAAACAGGGGGATCCAAGAGACCCAGTACTTC.

This chain uses TRBV7-9 with TRBJ2-1; possibly TRBD1 for D (6 bases). Looked up from germline, CDR1 is SEHNR and CDR2 is FQNEAQ (reference sequence). V lost 5 bases and J 6 bases, leaving 17 bases between the germline ends. The CDR3 has 15 amino acids. The CDR3 here is CASSDRTAGGNEQFF. Here the CDR3 DNA reads TGTGCCAGCAGCGACCGGACAGCTGGCGGCAATGAGCAGTTCTTC.

The chain combines TRBV12-3 or TRBV12-4 with TRBJ1-4; a possible D gene is TRBD1 (5 bases). CDR3 length equals 12 residues. V was shortened by 7 bases and J by 4 bases, with 7 bases between the two germline ends. The CDR3 sequence: CASTGHNEKLFF. The CDR3 nucleotides are TGTGCCAGCACTGGACATAATGAAAAACTGTTTTTT.

This rearrangement joins TRBV5-8 to TRBJ2-1, with D hard to call. Per the germline V gene, CDR1 is SGHTS and CDR2 is YDEGEE. V lost 2 bases to trimming and J lost 0 bases, with 6 bases between them. The CDR3 runs to 14 residues. CDR3 nucleotides: TGTGCCAGCAGCTTCAGGAGCTCCTACAATGAGCAGTTCTTC. Residues: CASSFRSSYNEQFF.

The chain couples TRBV2 to TRBJ1-4, with a possible D match to TRBD1 (6 bases). The germline V gene has CDR1 SNHLY and CDR2 FYNNEI. The V end lost 0 bases, the J end lost 7 bases, and 15 bases lay between the germline ends. This CDR3 has 16 residues. The CDR3 loop is CASSEALQGRGEKLFF. DNA of the CDR3: TGTGCCAGCAGTGAAGCGCTTCAGGGGAGGGGTGAAAAACTGTTTTTT.

The chain employs TRBV7-9 and TRBJ1-6; D is possibly TRBD1 (5 bases). Trimming took 6 bases from V and 8 from J, leaving 11 bases between them. CDR1 SEHNR and CDR2 FQNEAQ come from the germline V gene (reference sequence). The CDR3 has 13 residues. CDR3 sequence: CASSLAGDSPLHF. DNA of the CDR3: TGTGCCAGCAGTCTTGCGGGGGATTCACCCCTCCACTTT.